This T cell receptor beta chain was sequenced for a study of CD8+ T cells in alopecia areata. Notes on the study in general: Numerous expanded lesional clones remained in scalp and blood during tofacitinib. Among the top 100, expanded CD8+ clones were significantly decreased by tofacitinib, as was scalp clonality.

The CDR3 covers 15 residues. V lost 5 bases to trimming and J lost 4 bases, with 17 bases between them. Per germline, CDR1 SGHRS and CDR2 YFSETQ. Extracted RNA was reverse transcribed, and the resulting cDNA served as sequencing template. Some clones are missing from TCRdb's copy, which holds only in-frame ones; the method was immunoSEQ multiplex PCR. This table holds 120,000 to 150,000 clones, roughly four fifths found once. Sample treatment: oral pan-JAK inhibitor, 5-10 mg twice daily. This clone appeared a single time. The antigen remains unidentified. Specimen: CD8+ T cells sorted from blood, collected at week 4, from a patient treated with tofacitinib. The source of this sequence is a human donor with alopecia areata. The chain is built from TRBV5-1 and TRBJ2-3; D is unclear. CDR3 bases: TGCGCCAGCAGAGCGTCAGGCGGAAGGTCAGATACGCAGTATTTT. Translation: CASRASGGRSDTQYF.